The clone carrying this TCR beta chain was seen a single time. The target antigen is unknown. This sample was taken from a study of T cell responses to AZD1222 COVID-19 vaccine. Assay: immunoSEQ multiplex PCR; the TCRdb copy retains only in-frame clones and omits some. The top ten hold approximately 5.4% of the sample, which has about 140,000 clones, roughly 88% seen once. Study observations and caveats: There were mostly white British donors and more females than males, and clonal diversity was possibly underestimated. Vaccination with two AZD1222 doses was followed by a rise in Spike-specific TCR breadth and depth. Just five or six AZD1222 recipients tested seropositive at baseline. Reportedly, nearly half the spike-specific TCRs target unmutated variant regions.

The sample in question was peripheral blood, obtained 28 days after the second dose of the MenACWY control vaccine. This TCR was recovered from an adult who received the MenACWY meningococcal vaccine as a control.

The CDR3 DNA reads TGTGCCAGCAGCTTATGGGCAGGAACCCAAGAGACCCAGTACTTC. Translation gives CASSLWAGTQETQYF. The chain uses TRBV7-9 and TRBJ2-5; D is ambiguous. Germline V gene sequence: CDR1 SEHNR, CDR2 FQNEAQ (reference sequence). The CDR3 consists of 15 residues. The V end lost 2 bases, the J end lost 1 base, and 11 bases lay between the germline ends.